A selection of T cell receptor beta chains follows, all from one sample in a study of post-analysis software for immune sequencing data. In TCRdb, the PCR reads were re-called with MiXCR into one record per CDR3 protein. The repertoire holds roughly 620,000 distinct CDR3 sequences, with about 44% as singletons. Sequencing input: blood. These receptors originate from a girl aged 5-17 years with multiple sclerosis. CDR3s include the opening cysteine and the closing phenylalanine or tryptophan. D genes are given only for firm matches. Clone size is stated in some rows and not others, as once, few, many or a class when expanded.

D	size	J	V	DNA	CDR3
NA	NA	TRBJ1-5	TRBV12-3/TRBV12-4	TGTGCCAGCAGTACCGGACAGAATAGCAATCAGCCCCAGCATTTT	CASSTGQNSNQPQHF
TRBD2	few	TRBJ2-7	TRBV4-2	TGTGCCAGCAGCCAAGATTTGCAGGGAGGGTACGAGCAGTACTTC	CASSQDLQGGYEQYF
NA	few	TRBJ2-3	TRBV9	TGTGCCAGCAGCGTAGGCCCCCCGGGGCGGGGACACACAGATACGCAGTATTTT	CASSVGPPGRGHTDTQYF
NA	NA	TRBJ2-4	TRBV13	TGTGCCAGCAGCATGCAACTACAGGGCCCACCCGACGAAAACATTCAGTACTTC	CASSMQLQGPPDENIQYF
NA	NA	TRBJ2-3	TRBV10-3	TGTGCCATCAGTGAGCCGGATTCCCTTGGACGCACAGATACGCAGTATTTT	CAISEPDSLGRTDTQYF
NA	NA	TRBJ2-7	TRBV27	TGTGCCAGCTCAAACGGGGGCGAGCAGTACTTC	CASSNGGEQYF
NA	few	TRBJ2-7	TRBV5-1	TGCGCCAGCAGCGAGGGGACGAAAGAGCAGTACTTC	CASSEGTKEQYF
TRBD2	few	TRBJ2-3	TRBV12-3/TRBV12-4	TGTGCCAGCAGCTTTCTGGGGGGGGGAAGTAAAGATACGCAGTATTTT	CASSFLGGGSKDTQYF
TRBD2	few	TRBJ2-3	TRBV5-1	TGCGCCAGCAGGGGACTAGCGGCAACTAGCACAGATACGCAGTATTTT	CASRGLAATSTDTQYF
NA	NA	TRBJ1-6	TRBV5-1	TGCGCCAGCAGCCCGGCGGGTACAGAGCCTAATTCACCCCTCCACTTT	CASSPAGTEPNSPLHF
NA	few	TRBJ2-5	TRBV6-5	TGTGCCAGCAGTTACTCCCGACAGGTCAAAGAGACCCAGTACTTC	CASSYSRQVKETQYF
NA	NA	TRBJ1-1	TRBV24-1	TGTGCCACCAGTGTCATAGGACAGTGGAACACTGAAGCTTTCTTT	CATSVIGQWNTEAFF
NA	NA	TRBJ1-5	TRBV4-1	TGCGCCAGCAGCCAAGTGGCGTCAAGCAATCAGCCCCAGCATTTT	CASSQVASSNQPQHF
NA	few	TRBJ2-6	TRBV12-3/TRBV12-4	TGTGCCAGCACCCCTGGGGCCAACGTCCTGACTTTC	CASTPGANVLTF
NA	NA	TRBJ2-2	TRBV11-1	TGTGCCAGCAGCTTACCACCCACCGGGGAGCTGTTTTTT	CASSLPPTGELFF
NA	NA	TRBJ1-5	TRBV12-3/TRBV12-4	TGTGCCAGCCGGGGAGGGTTTGTCAATCAGCCCCAGCATTTT	CASRGGFVNQPQHF
TRBD1	NA	TRBJ1-2	TRBV7-9	TGTGCCAGCAGCTTAGTGGGACAGGGGACCGGCTACACCTTC	CASSLVGQGTGYTF
NA	NA	TRBJ2-4	TRBV12-3/TRBV12-4	TGTGCCAGCAGTCCCGACGGGGTAGCCAAAAACATTCAGTACTTC	CASSPDGVAKNIQYF